The entry below describes one TCR beta chain. What it binds is unknown. This sample is part of a study of T cell responses to AZD1222 COVID-19 vaccine. The method was immunoSEQ multiplex PCR; TCRdb's version includes in-frame clones alone and lacks a portion of them. The sample includes roughly 120,000 clones, more than 70% of them seen just once. Regarding the study as a whole: In a largely white British group with more females than males, clonal diversity was possibly underestimated.

Germline CDR1 is DFQATT and CDR2 is SNEGSKA (reference sequence). V lost 3 bases and J 5 bases, leaving 10 bases between the germline ends. This CDR3 contains 12 residues. The chain has TRBV20-1 and TRBJ2-5, with no clear D. The TCR sequence derives from an adult in good health. The specimen comprised peripheral blood, sampled on day 0 of AZD1222 vaccination. Here the CDR3 DNA reads TGCAGTGCTAGTGAACAGAGGGAGACCCAGTACTTC. Its protein is CSASEQRETQYF.